These T cell receptor beta chains were read from a single sample in a study of T cell repertoires in cytomegalovirus infection. TCRdb used MiXCR to reprocess the reads, holding one entry per CDR3 protein. The table shows some 400,000 distinct CDR3 sequences, with approximately 33% occurring only once. The sample taken for sequencing was PBMCs. The origin of the receptors is a human donor in good health (CMV status not recorded). Some clones in this sample may be carry-over from other donors' samples. Both conserved end residues are part of each CDR3. The D gene is left open where the match is weak. Part of the rows lack a size; the others show once, few, many or a class for expanded clones.

J,size,D,length,V,CDR3,DNA
TRBJ2-1,many,TRBD2,14,TRBV10-3,CAIRTTSGHNEQFF,TGTGCCATCAGAACTACTAGCGGGCACAATGAGCAGTTCTTC
TRBJ1-3,NA,NA,15,TRBV12-3/TRBV12-4,CASRYLTGAGNTIYF,TGTGCCAGCAGATACCTGACAGGAGCTGGAAACACCATATATTTT
TRBJ2-5,once,NA,14,TRBV29-1,CSVEWNGLAETQYF,TGCAGCGTTGAGTGGAATGGCCTGGCGGAGACCCAGTACTTC
TRBJ1-5,NA,NA,15,TRBV28,CASSLSGARNQPQHF,TGTGCCAGCAGTTTGTCGGGGGCACGCAATCAGCCCCAGCATTTT
TRBJ2-2,NA,TRBD2,16,TRBV7-2,CVSSSKGLANTGELFF,TGTGTCAGCAGCTCAAAGGGACTAGCGAACACCGGGGAGCTGTTTTTT
TRBJ2-1,many,TRBD1,14,TRBV7-8,CASSGQGLQNEQFF,TGTGCCAGCAGCGGACAGGGGTTACAAAATGAGCAGTTCTTC
TRBJ2-3,NA,TRBD2,16,TRBV15,CATSNLGTRITDTQYF,TGTGCCACCAGCAATCTAGGGACTAGAATCACAGATACGCAGTATTTT
TRBJ2-1,few,TRBD2,17,TRBV19,CASSTGWGAGGKDEQFF,TGTGCCAGTAGTACTGGATGGGGGGCGGGGGGGAAAGATGAGCAGTTCTTC
TRBJ2-1,NA,NA,13,TRBV6-2/TRBV6-3,CASSFTTYNEQFF,TGTGCCAGCAGTTTCACGACCTACAATGAGCAGTTCTTC
TRBJ2-7,NA,NA,13,TRBV29-1,CSVEYLDGYEQYF,TGCAGCGTTGAGTACCTCGACGGCTACGAGCAGTACTTC
TRBJ2-7,many,NA,15,TRBV7-8,CASSLNPLGSYEQYF,TGTGCCAGCAGCTTAAACCCCCTGGGCAGCTACGAGCAGTACTTC
TRBJ2-7,few,TRBD1,13,TRBV20-1,CSATGDRTYEQYF,TGCAGTGCTACCGGGGACAGAACCTACGAGCAGTACTTC
TRBJ1-6,many,TRBD1,14,TRBV7-6,CASSPGTGRSPLHF,TGTGCCAGCAGCCCAGGGACAGGGCGTTCACCCCTCCACTTT
TRBJ2-1,NA,TRBD2,14,TRBV7-2,CASSLSSGGNEQFF,TGTGCCAGCAGCTTATCTAGCGGGGGAAATGAGCAGTTCTTC
TRBJ1-2,few,NA,13,TRBV12-3/TRBV12-4,CAPEEVNQYGYTF,TGTGCCCCGGAAGAAGTTAATCAGTATGGCTACACCTTC
TRBJ2-6,NA,NA,16,TRBV11-2,CASSFTGAGGANVLTF,TGTGCCAGCAGCTTTACGGGGGCGGGTGGGGCCAACGTCCTGACTTTC
TRBJ2-7,NA,NA,14,TRBV18,CASSQKGVSYEQYF,TGTGCCAGCTCACAGAAGGGGGTCTCCTACGAGCAGTACTTC
TRBJ1-2,NA,NA,14,TRBV12-3/TRBV12-4,CASSPAGGIYGYTF,TGTGCCAGCAGTCCCGCGGGGGGGATATATGGCTACACCTTC
TRBJ2-5,NA,TRBD2,16,TRBV2,CASSRLLAGGGETQYF,TGTGCCAGCAGCCGACTATTAGCGGGGGGAGGAGAGACCCAGTACTTC
TRBJ2-3,few,TRBD2,14,TRBV28,CATRAGGVADTQYF,TGTGCCACCAGAGCGGGGGGGGTGGCAGATACGCAGTATTTT
TRBJ1-1,many,NA,15,TRBV7-3,CASSSAPGVNTEAFF,TGTGCCAGCAGCTCCGCCCCGGGAGTGAACACTGAAGCTTTCTTT
TRBJ1-5,once,TRBD1,16,TRBV4-3,CASSLEQGAGNQPQHF,TGCGCCAGCAGCCTGGAACAGGGGGCGGGCAATCAGCCCCAGCATTTT
TRBJ2-7,NA,TRBD1,15,TRBV7-2,CASSLAWTGEYEQYF,TGTGCCAGCAGCTTAGCGTGGACAGGGGAATACGAGCAGTACTTC
TRBJ2-7,NA,NA,15,TRBV27,CASSSDILSSYEQYF,TGTGCCAGCAGTTCCGACATTCTAAGCTCCTACGAGCAGTACTTC
TRBJ2-7,many,NA,11,TRBV7-2,CASSSYYEQYF,TGTGCCAGCAGCTCCTACTACGAGCAGTACTTC
TRBJ2-1,NA,NA,17,TRBV6-1,CASSEALGAGLHNEQFF,TGTGCCAGCAGTGAAGCGCTGGGGGCTGGCCTGCACAATGAGCAGTTCTTC
TRBJ2-4,few,NA,14,TRBV7-2,CASSLAGTQNIQYF,TGTGCCAGCAGCTTGGCCGGGACCCAAAACATTCAGTACTTC
TRBJ1-5,NA,TRBD1,15,TRBV29-1,CSVDVTGDSNQPQHF,TGCAGCGTTGATGTCACAGGGGACAGCAATCAGCCCCAGCATTTT
TRBJ2-7,NA,NA,15,TRBV14,CASSADDLSSYEQYF,TGTGCCAGCAGCGCCGACGACCTGAGTTCCTACGAGCAGTACTTC
TRBJ2-2,few,NA,13,TRBV6-2/TRBV6-3,CASSYTYTGELFF,TGTGCCAGCAGCTATACATACACCGGGGAGCTGTTTTTT
TRBJ2-3,many,NA,15,TRBV6-2/TRBV6-3,CASSYSEGRTDTQYF,TGTGCCAGCAGTTACTCGGAGGGTCGCACAGATACGCAGTATTTT